The next 20 T cell receptor beta chains were all read from a single sample in a study of cytomegalovirus exposure and HLA in healthy donors. In the PCR, 60 Vbeta and 13 Jbeta primers were used. The protocol was immunoSEQ multiplex PCR, while the TCRdb copy is restricted to in-frame clones and leaves out a portion. The table records 60,000 or so clones, approximately 83% of them present only once. The specimen was PBMCs. These receptors were collected from a female donor in good health and CMV-seronegative.

The chain employs TRBV28 and TRBJ1-2; 9 bases align to TRBD1. The CDR3 covers 13 residues. J lost 7 bases, V lost 7 bases, and 7 bases had no gene match. Germline V gene data show CDR1 as MDHEN and CDR2 as SYDVKM. The CDR3 DNA follows: TGTGCCAGCACTTCGGGACAGGGTGGTGGCTACACCTTC. Translated: CASTSGQGGGYTF.

The chain employs TRBV7-2 and TRBJ2-7; tentatively, D is TRBD1 (5 bases). The CDR3 covers 13 residues. CDR1 and CDR2 (germline): SGHTA, FQGNSA. V shed 3 bases and J shed 3 bases, with 9 bases lying between them. The CDR3 DNA reads TGTGCCAGCAGCTTGCCACAGGACTACGAGCAGTACTTC. It specifies CASSLPQDYEQYF.

The CDR3 sequence: CASSSVPGLAGLSKQETQYF. The CDR3 DNA reads as TGCGCCAGCAGTTCTGTTCCGGGACTAGCGGGTCTCTCTAAACAAGAGACCCAGTACTTC. The V gene is TRBV5-1, the J gene TRBJ2-5; 12 bases are a match to TRBD2. The CDR3 spans 20 residues. J was trimmed by 2 bases and V by 5 bases; bases with no gene match: 19. The V gene's germline CDR1 is SGHRS and CDR2 YFSETQ.

This clone showed up just once. The chain has TRBV19 and TRBJ1-2; 9 bases are a match to TRBD1. Losses at the gene ends were 4 bases for V and 2 bases for J; bases not matched to a gene: 11. Per germline, CDR1 LNHDA and CDR2 SQIVND (reference sequence). This CDR3 has 17 residues. The CDR3 bases are TGTGCCAGTAGTACTTACAGGGGGCGCGGTAAGAACTATGGCTACACCTTC. It codes for CASSTYRGRGKNYGYTF.

This clone was seen a few times. The chain uses TRBV18 and TRBJ2-7; 8 nucleotides align to TRBD2. The CDR3 runs to 16 residues. Trimming took 1 base from V and 5 from J; bases not matched to a gene: 10. The germline V gene encodes CDR1 KGHSH and CDR2 LQKENI. The CDR3 loop is CASSPLEREFFNEQYF. CDR3 nucleotide sequence: TGTGCCAGCTCACCACTCGAGCGGGAGTTTTTCAACGAGCAGTACTTC.

The rearrangement uses TRBV19 and TRBJ2-5, with TRBD2 matching 7 bases. The CDR3 length is 15 residues. V shed 3 bases, J shed 0 bases, and the junction held 4 bases outside the gene matches. The germline V gene encodes CDR1 LNHDA and CDR2 SQIVND (reference sequence). The DNA of the CDR3 is TGTGCCAGTAGTATGCTTGGGACTAACCAAGAGACCCAGTACTTC. This translates into CASSMLGTNQETQYF. Full variable domain (remainder filled in from reference TRBV19 and TRBJ2-5): DGGITQSPKYLFRKEGQNVTLSCEQNLNHDAMYWYRQDPGQGLRLIYYSQIVNDFQKGDIAEGYSVSREKKESFPLTVTSAQKNPTAFYLCASSMLGTNQETQYFGPGTRLLVL.

V usage is TRBV5-1 and J usage is TRBJ2-7, with 7 bases fitting TRBD1. This CDR3 is built from 15 residues. Germline CDR1 and CDR2: SGHRS and YFSETQ. V lost 2 bases, J lost 1 base, and 6 bases stayed unmatched. In DNA form, the CDR3 reads TGCGCCAGCAGCTTTACAGGGGTAGGGTCCTACGAGCAGTACTTC. Translating it yields CASSFTGVGSYEQYF.

This chain joins TRBV5-8 and TRBJ1-5; D ambiguous. Germline CDR1 and CDR2: SGHTS and YDEGEE. V lost 0 bases and J 7 bases, leaving 14 bases between the germline ends. This CDR3 contains 15 residues. CDR3 DNA sequence: TGTGCCAGCAGCTTGGGTGGATCAGGAGGACAGCCCCAGCATTTT. The encoded protein is CASSLGGSGGQPQHF.

This clone was detected once. The V gene is TRBV28, the J gene TRBJ1-3; possibly TRBD1 for D (6 bases). Germline CDR1 MDHEN, CDR2 SYDVKM. The CDR3 sequence is 15 residues long. The germline V and J ends were trimmed by 4 bases and 2 bases, with 12 bases remaining between them. The CDR3 coding sequence is TGTGCCAGCAGTTGGAACAGGGCTCCTGGAAACACCATATATTTT. It translates to CASSWNRAPGNTIYF.

The chain is built from TRBV6-6 and TRBJ1-1, with a weak D call TRBD1 (6 bases). Trimming took 5 bases from V and 5 from J, leaving 15 bases between them. The CDR3 sequence is 14 residues long. Germline CDR1 reads MNHNY; CDR2 reads SVGAGI (reference sequence). CDR3: CASSDQGPGTEAFF. Here the CDR3 DNA reads TGTGCCAGCAGTGATCAGGGGCCTGGGACTGAAGCTTTCTTT.

V is TRBV6-1 and J is TRBJ2-7; TRBD1 matches at 11 bases. V lost 11 bases to trimming and J lost 3 bases; unmatched junction nucleotides: 6. Germline-derived CDR1 and CDR2 are MNHNS and SASEGT. The CDR3 covers 13 residues. CDR3 bases: TGTGCCTCCCCCGGGACAGGGGGCTACGAGCAGTACTTC. It is translated as CASPGTGGYEQYF.

This chain links TRBV28 with TRBJ1-1; D call uncertain. Trimming removed 4 bases at V and 8 bases at J, with 8 bases between. The CDR3 totals 11 residues. Germline V gene lookup returns CDR1 MDHEN and CDR2 SYDVKM. CDR3 region: CASSYAGEAFF. For the CDR3, the DNA is TGTGCCAGCAGTTACGCGGGAGAAGCTTTCTTT.

A few counts support this clone. This chain's CDR3 is CASSSAGTGLLNTEAFF. DNA of the CDR3: TGCGCCAGCAGCTCAGCCGGGACAGGTTTATTGAACACTGAAGCTTTCTTT. The chain employs TRBV5-1 and TRBJ1-1; TRBD1 matches at 8 bases. Germline V lookup: CDR1 SGHRS, CDR2 YFSETQ. The CDR3 consists of 17 residues. V shed 3 bases and J 0 bases; nucleotides not matched to a gene: 10.

The V call is TRBV7-9, the J call TRBJ1-2; possible D gene TRBD1, 6 bases. CDR1 and CDR2 (germline): SEHNR, FQNEAQ (reference sequence). This CDR3 is built from 15 residues. V shed 4 bases and J shed 4 bases, with 16 bases lying between them. DNA for the CDR3: TGTGCCAGCAGCTGGGCAGGGGCCCCGCGCTATGGCTACACCTTC. Protein: CASSWAGAPRYGYTF.

This clone was seen only once. The chain combines TRBV7-2 with TRBJ2-7; 8 nucleotides line up with TRBD2. Germline V gives CDR1 SGHTA, CDR2 FQGNSA. The CDR3 totals 15 residues. V lost 3 bases and J lost 2; bases outside the gene matches: 6. The CDR3 loop is CASSFTSGGTYEQYF. As DNA, the CDR3 is TGTGCCAGCAGCTTTACTAGCGGAGGAACCTACGAGCAGTACTTC. The full variable domain, in which reference TRBV7-2 and TRBJ2-7 provide the parts outside the CDR3, is GAGVSQSPSNKVTEKGKDVELRCDPISGHTALYWYRQSLGQGLEFLIYFQGNSAPDKSGLPSDRFSAERTGGSVSTLTIQRTQQEDSAVYLCASSFTSGGTYEQYFGPGTRLTVT.

The chain joins TRBV6-1 to TRBJ1-5; tentatively, D is TRBD1 (5 bases). CDR1 and CDR2 (germline): MNHNS, SASEGT. CDR3 size: 15 residues. V shed 4 bases and J shed 2 bases, with 12 bases lying between them. The CDR3 spells CASSVSGAGNQPQHF. CDR3 coding DNA: TGTGCCAGCAGTGTTTCTGGGGCCGGCAATCAGCCCCAGCATTTT.

V and J are TRBV19 and TRBJ2-3; 9 nucleotides match TRBD2. After removal of 7 bases from V and 2 bases from J, the junction contained 19 bases not matched to a gene. CDR1 and CDR2 from the germline V gene are LNHDA and SQIVND (reference sequence). The CDR3 is made up of 19 amino acids. CDR3 sequence (DNA): TGTGCCAGTATGCCTTCCCCGGAGGCTAGCGGGGAAAACACAGATACGCAGTATTTT. Translating gives CASMPSPEASGENTDTQYF.

The genes are TRBV4-1 and TRBJ2-7; no clear D. The CDR3 sequence is 11 residues long. Per the germline V gene, CDR1 is MGHRA and CDR2 is YSYEKL. V shed 3 bases and J shed 7 bases, with 7 bases lying between them. Here the CDR3 reads CASSQGREQYF. CDR3 nucleotides: TGCGCCAGCAGCCAGGGCCGGGAGCAGTACTTC.

The V gene is TRBV9, the J gene TRBJ2-4, with TRBD2 as a possible D gene (6 bases). Germline V gives CDR1 SGDLS, CDR2 YYNGEE. The CDR3 contains 20 residues. Trimming took off 3 bases at V and 0 bases at J, with 25 bases between the two ends. The CDR3 region has the DNA TGTGCCAGCAGCGGCACGCTCAACTGGACCGGGACTGTAGCCAAAAACATTCAGTACTTC. Translation gives CASSGTLNWTGTVAKNIQYF.

This clone appeared a few times. V gene TRBV7-3 combines with J gene TRBJ1-1; 8 nucleotides line up with TRBD1. CDR1 SGHTA and CDR2 FQGTGA come from the germline V gene. Losses at the gene ends were 6 bases for V and 3 bases for J; bases not matched to a gene: 6. The CDR3 has 14 residues. Written as DNA, the CDR3 is TGTGCCAGCAGGAATACAGGGGGAGACACTGAAGCTTTCTTT. It is translated as CASRNTGGDTEAFF.